Below, 28 T cell receptor beta chains from the same sample are listed, as sequenced in a study of cytomegalovirus exposure and HLA in healthy donors. Primers: 60 Vbeta forward and 13 Jbeta reverse. Profiling relied on immunoSEQ multiplex PCR, and the TCRdb table lists in-frame clones only, not all of them. The repertoire holds about 200,000 clones, with approximately 79% as singletons. Material: PBMCs. These receptors were taken from a man between 50 and 59 years old in good health and CMV-seronegative.

Details on this clone: One end of the junction varies from germline; a read error may be responsible. The chain is built from TRBV25-1 and TRBJ1-2, with 9 bases fitting TRBD1. The germline V gene has CDR1 MGHDK and CDR2 SYGVNS. The CDR3 totals 13 residues. This CDR3 is CASRNPGDRVANF. The CDR3, as DNA: TGTGCCAGCAGGAATCCGGGGGACAGGGTCGCTAACTTC.

This clone was seen more than once but under ten times. The J gene is TRBJ1-2, the V gene TRBV19, with D possibly being TRBD1 (6 bases). Germline CDR1 and CDR2: LNHDA and SQIVND (reference sequence). Trimming cost V 3 bases and J 6 bases, with 11 bases left between them. The CDR3 contains 13 residues. Here the CDR3 DNA reads TGTGCCAGTAGTATGGGATACAGGGATGGCTACACCTTC. As protein: CASSMGYRDGYTF. The complete variable domain, with remaining parts taken from reference TRBV19 and TRBJ1-2, reads DGGITQSPKYLFRKEGQNVTLSCEQNLNHDAMYWYRQDPGQGLRLIYYSQIVNDFQKGDIAEGYSVSREKKESFPLTVTSAQKNPTAFYLCASSMGYRDGYTFGSGTRLTVV.

This clone was seen a handful of times. The chain joins TRBV5-6 to TRBJ2-7; 8 bases map to TRBD1. J gave up 0 bases and V 4 bases, and 6 bases lay outside the gene matches. The CDR3 extends over 15 amino acids. Germline loops: CDR1 SGHDT, CDR2 YYEEEE. CDR3 DNA: TGTGCCAGCAGCCAGGGGACAGGCAGCTCCTACGAGCAGTACTTC. This encodes CASSQGTGSSYEQYF.

The genes are TRBV28 and TRBJ2-5; 7 bases match TRBD1. V lost 5 bases and J lost 2; bases outside the gene matches: 5. Per germline, CDR1 MDHEN and CDR2 SYDVKM. The CDR3 contains 14 residues. The CDR3 DNA is TGTGCCAGCAGTAACCCGGGACAGCAAGAGACCCAGTACTTC. Its protein product is CASSNPGQQETQYF. Looking up the rest from reference TRBV28 and TRBJ2-5 gives the full variable domain: DVKVTQSSRYLVKRTGEKVFLECVQDMDHENMFWYRQDPGLGLRLIYFSYDVKMKEKGDIPEGYSVSREKKERFSLILESASTNQTSMYLCASSNPGQQETQYFGPGTRLLVL.

The chain links TRBV6-1 to TRBJ1-1; 7 bases are shared with TRBD1. Germline CDR1 and CDR2: MNHNS and SASEGT. This CDR3 spans 13 amino acids. V gave up 10 bases and J gave up 4 bases; unmatched junction bases: 9. The CDR3 DNA reads as TGTGCCACCTTGCCAGGGGGTGGCACTGAAGCTTTCTTT. Translated: CATLPGGGTEAFF.

This chain connects TRBV2 to TRBJ1-2, with a tentative D call TRBD1 (5 bases). Germline loops: CDR1 SNHLY, CDR2 FYNNEI. CDR3 length: 16 residues. V was shortened by 7 bases and J by 4 bases, with 22 bases between the two germline ends. This chain's CDR3 is CASIITVAGKAYGYTF. CDR3 nucleotide sequence: TGTGCCAGCATTATCACTGTGGCAGGGAAGGCCTATGGCTACACCTTC.

This clone came up once. The CDR3 region has the DNA TGTGCCAGCAGTGGGACTAGCGGTTCTCACACAGATACGCAGTATTTT. Its translation is CASSGTSGSHTDTQYF. The genes are TRBV2 and TRBJ2-3; 10 bases map to TRBD2. The V segment lost 4 bases and the J segment 2 bases; nucleotides outside the gene matches: 6. The length of the CDR3 is 16 residues. The V gene's germline CDR1 is SNHLY and CDR2 FYNNEI.

The chain links TRBV6-1 to TRBJ2-1, with 9 bases aligning to TRBD2. Germline assignment: CDR1 MNHNS and CDR2 SASEGT. The CDR3 spans 17 residues. With 3 bases clipped from V and 4 bases from J, the junction kept 10 bases outside the gene matches. The CDR3 region is CASSDWREGPPYNEQFF. In DNA, the CDR3 is TGTGCCAGCAGTGATTGGCGGGAGGGCCCCCCTTACAATGAGCAGTTCTTC.

This sequence joins TRBV11-2 and TRBJ1-1, with a weak D call TRBD1 (6 bases). The CDR3 is 13 amino acids. The germline V gene has CDR1 SGHAT and CDR2 FQNNGV. Trimming stripped 4 bases from V and 10 bases from J, with 16 bases between. DNA for the CDR3: TGTGCCAGCAGCTCAGGGACATTACTGGGAGCTTTCTTT. This encodes CASSSGTLLGAFF.

The genes are TRBV18 and TRBJ1-5; the match to TRBD1 covers 12 bases. V gave up 3 bases and J gave up 1 base; unmatched junction bases: 10. CDR3 length equals 19 residues. Germline V gene sequence: CDR1 KGHSH, CDR2 LQKENI. In nucleotides, the CDR3 is TGTGCCAGCTCACCGAGCGGGACAGGGGGCGTCGGAAGCAATCAGCCCCAGCATTTT. This codes for CASSPSGTGGVGSNQPQHF.

The V gene is TRBV9, the J gene TRBJ1-5; TRBD1 might be the D (5 bases). The CDR3 totals 14 residues. CDR1 is SGDLS and CDR2 is YYNGEE in the germline V gene. Trimming removed 3 bases from V and 3 bases from J, with 10 bases in between. CDR3 DNA sequence: TGTGCCAGCAGCGGAACAGGTTACAATCAGCCCCAGCATTTT. This encodes CASSGTGYNQPQHF.

V gene TRBV19 combines with J gene TRBJ2-1; TRBD2 agrees at 16 bases. Per the germline V gene, CDR1 is LNHDA and CDR2 is SQIVND (reference sequence). Trimming took 7 bases from V and 0 from J; bases not matched to a gene: 12. This CDR3 contains 20 residues. The CDR3: CASTGGTSGRAEGSYNEQFF. DNA of the CDR3: TGTGCCAGTACCGGGGGGACTAGCGGGAGGGCAGAAGGCTCCTACAATGAGCAGTTCTTC.

This chain connects TRBV5-1 to TRBJ2-2, with 9 bases fitting TRBD2. In germline, CDR1 is SGHRS, CDR2 YFSETQ. The CDR3 is 16 residues long. Trimming took 4 bases from V and 0 from J; bases not matched to a gene: 4. The CDR3 loop reads CASSRWTSANTGELFF. For the CDR3, the DNA is TGCGCCAGCAGCCGTTGGACTAGCGCGAACACCGGGGAGCTGTTTTTT. Full variable domain (missing parts from reference TRBV5-1 and TRBJ2-2): KAGVTQTPRYLIKTRGQQVTLSCSPISGHRSVSWYQQTPGQGLQFLFEYFSETQRNKGNFPGRFSGRQFSNSRSEMNVSTLELGDSALYLCASSRWTSANTGELFFGEGSRLTVL.

V gene TRBV2 combines with J gene TRBJ1-1; 7 nucleotides line up with TRBD1. The V and J ends lost 2 bases and 1 base, in that order; junction bases with no gene match: 1. Germline CDR1 SNHLY, CDR2 FYNNEI. This CDR3 comprises 14 residues. The CDR3 protein is CASSERTGNTEAFF. The CDR3, as DNA: TGTGCCAGCAGTGAAAGGACAGGGAACACTGAAGCTTTCTTT.

V is TRBV12-2 and J is TRBJ2-1; the table's D call TRBD2 went unverified against the DNA. TRBV12-2 is an annotated pseudogene. CDR3 size: 16 residues. Here the CDR3 DNA reads TGTGCAAGTCGCTTTTTCCCCACTTTCCCCTACAATGAGCAGTTCTTC. Its translation is CASRFFPTFPYNEQFF.

The rearrangement links TRBV28 to TRBJ1-5; D is ambiguous. Germline CDR1 MDHEN, CDR2 SYDVKM. V gave up 3 bases and J gave up 3 bases, with 9 bases separating them. The CDR3 length is 14 residues. For the CDR3, the DNA is TGTGCCAGCAGTTTCAGGCAGATCAATCAGCCCCAGCATTTT. It codes for CASSFRQINQPQHF.

The V and J genes are TRBV2 and TRBJ2-1, with D maybe TRBD1 (5 bases). V was clipped by 2 bases and J by 5 bases, with 13 bases between them. This CDR3 is built from 15 residues. The germline V gene has CDR1 SNHLY and CDR2 FYNNEI. The CDR3 is CASSEWGLNNNEQFF. For the CDR3, the DNA is TGTGCCAGCAGTGAATGGGGCCTAAATAACAATGAGCAGTTCTTC.

V usage is TRBV6-5 and J usage is TRBJ2-1, with 9 bases that match TRBD2. Germline CDR1 is MNHEY and CDR2 is SVGAGI. This CDR3 has 14 amino acids. Trimming at V came to 7 bases and at J to 3 bases, leaving 4 bases not matched to a gene. As DNA, the CDR3 is TGTGCCAGCACCACTAGCGGGCACTACAATGAGCAGTTCTTC. Amino acids: CASTTSGHYNEQFF.

The chain employs TRBV2 and TRBJ1-1; D remains ambiguous. CDR3 size: 15 residues. Germline CDR1 is SNHLY and CDR2 is FYNNEI. V was trimmed by 8 bases and J by 0 bases, leaving 16 bases between them. CDR3 amino acids: CASRMEGRMNTEAFF. The DNA of the CDR3 is TGTGCCAGCCGAATGGAGGGAAGAATGAACACTGAAGCTTTCTTT.

The V gene is TRBV29-1, the J gene TRBJ2-1, with a possible D match to TRBD2 (6 bases). The CDR3 has 15 amino acids. Between the trimmed V and J ends, which lost 8 bases and 2 bases, there was a span of 19 bases. Per germline, CDR1 SQVTM and CDR2 ANQGSEA. The CDR3 here is CSIPWDSGPYNEQFF. The CDR3 DNA sequence: TGCAGCATACCGTGGGATAGCGGACCCTACAATGAGCAGTTCTTC.

This chain links TRBV6-5 with TRBJ1-1; 8 bases match TRBD1. The CDR3 runs 16 residues. V was clipped by 0 bases and J by 1 base; unmatched bases: 4. Looked up from germline, CDR1 is MNHEY and CDR2 is SVGAGI. The CDR3 protein is CASSYSGQGKNTEAFF. In DNA form, the CDR3 reads TGTGCCAGCAGTTACTCCGGACAGGGAAAGAACACTGAAGCTTTCTTT.

The V and J genes are TRBV5-6 and TRBJ1-1; D is unresolved. This CDR3 comprises 15 residues. V lost 1 base to trimming and J lost 0 bases, with 10 bases between them. Germline-derived CDR1 and CDR2 are SGHDT and YYEEEE. The CDR3 DNA sequence: TGTGCCAGCAGCTTGAACGCGGGAGTGAACACTGAAGCTTTCTTT. As protein: CASSLNAGVNTEAFF.

J is TRBJ2-1 and V is TRBV2; 7 nucleotides line up with TRBD1. CDR1 and CDR2 (germline): SNHLY, FYNNEI. This CDR3 region has 14 residues. The J segment lost 0 bases and the V segment lost 10 bases, leaving 6 bases of the junction unmatched. The CDR3 DNA sequence: TGTGCCACGAGCCGGGACAGCTCCTACAATGAGCAGTTCTTC. This sequence encodes CATSRDSSYNEQFF. The full variable domain, its missing parts supplied by reference TRBV2 and TRBJ2-1, is EPEVTQTPSHQVTQMGQEVILRCVPISNHLYFYWYRQILGQKVEFLVSFYNNEISEKSEIFDDQFSVERPDGSNFTLKIRSTKLEDSAMYFCATSRDSSYNEQFFGPGTRLTVL.

V gene TRBV28 combines with J gene TRBJ2-7, with D hard to call. The V end was cut by 6 bases, the J end by 5 bases, with 8 bases between. The CDR3 has 11 amino acids. Germline V gene sequence: CDR1 MDHEN, CDR2 SYDVKM. CDR3 nucleotide sequence: TGTGCCAGCAGACAAGTCCACGAGCAGTACTTC. Protein product: CASRQVHEQYF.

The J gene is TRBJ2-3, the V gene TRBV25-1, with D perhaps matching TRBD2 (5 bases). The CDR3 is made up of 17 amino acids. The germline V gene has CDR1 MGHDK and CDR2 SYGVNS. With 2 bases removed from V and 9 bases from J, the gap between germline ends came to 24 bases. CDR3 sequence reads: CASSETKAGPGYWTQYF. The CDR3, as DNA: TGTGCCAGCAGTGAAACCAAGGCGGGCCCGGGTTATTGGACGCAGTATTTT.

The chain recombines TRBV30 with TRBJ2-5, with 8 bases that match TRBD2. Germline loops: CDR1 GTSNPN, CDR2 SVGIG (reference sequence). The V segment lost 3 bases and the J segment 2 bases; nucleotides outside the gene matches: 5. There are 14 residues in the CDR3. CDR3 sequence: CAWRTGGHQETQYF. The CDR3 DNA follows: TGTGCCTGGAGGACGGGAGGGCATCAAGAGACCCAGTACTTC.

This clone occurred a few times. The CDR3 sequence: CASSQYRGEQYF. The CDR3 DNA is TGTGCCAGCAGCCAGTACAGGGGAGAGCAGTACTTC. The chain links TRBV7-2 to TRBJ2-7, with 7 nucleotides matching TRBD1. CDR3 length: 12 residues. Germline lookup yields CDR1 SGHTA and CDR2 FQGNSA. V gave up 5 bases and J gave up 7 bases; unmatched junction bases: 5.

V usage is TRBV6-5 and J usage is TRBJ1-1; D possibly corresponds to TRBD1 (6 bases). Germline V lookup: CDR1 MNHEY, CDR2 SVGAGI. Trimming stripped 4 bases from V and 4 bases from J, with 13 bases between. The CDR3 sequence is 14 residues long. The CDR3 coding sequence is TGTGCCAGCAGTTCTGACCGAGGGGGCACTGAAGCTTTCTTT. It yields the protein CASSSDRGGTEAFF.